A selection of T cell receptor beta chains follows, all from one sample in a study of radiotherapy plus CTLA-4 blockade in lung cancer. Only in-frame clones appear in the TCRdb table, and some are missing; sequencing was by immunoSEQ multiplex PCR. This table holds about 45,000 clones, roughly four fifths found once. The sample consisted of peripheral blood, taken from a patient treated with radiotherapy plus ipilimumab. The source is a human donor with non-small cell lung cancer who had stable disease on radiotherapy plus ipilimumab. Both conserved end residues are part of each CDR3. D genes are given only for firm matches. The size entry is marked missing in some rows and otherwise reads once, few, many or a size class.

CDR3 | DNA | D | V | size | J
CASSLDNQGWTGELFF | TGTGCCAGCAGCTTAGATAATCAGGGTTGGACCGGGGAGCTGTTTTTT | . | TRBV11-2 | once | TRBJ2-2
CASSHSRRNTEAFF | TGTGCCAGCAGCCATAGCAGGCGCAACACTGAAGCTTTCTTT | . | TRBV6-5 | . | TRBJ1-1
CASSLTGGRQETQYF | TGCGCCAGCAGCTTGACGGGGGGGCGCCAAGAGACCCAGTACTTC | TRBD2 | TRBV5-1 | . | TRBJ2-5
CASRPQGTAGNTIYF | TGTGCCAGCAGGCCACAGGGCACGGCTGGAAACACCATATATTTT | . | TRBV6-5 | once | TRBJ1-3
CASRWRGSSYNEQFF | TGTGCCAGCAGGTGGCGGGGGAGCTCCTACAATGAGCAGTTCTTC | TRBD2 | TRBV5-6 | . | TRBJ2-1
CSARRNTEAFF | TGCAGTGCTAGACGTAACACTGAAGCTTTCTTT | . | TRBV20-1 | . | TRBJ1-1
CASSPRTTGTGNEQFF | TGTGCCAGCTCACCACGGACGACAGGGACAGGGAATGAGCAGTTCTTC | TRBD1 | TRBV18 | . | TRBJ2-1
CASSSPGWERNTIYF | TGTGCCAGCAGTTCCCCAGGATGGGAGAGAAACACCATATATTTT | . | TRBV6-1 | . | TRBJ1-3
CASSLQPYEQYF | TGTGCCAGCAGCTTACAGCCCTACGAGCAGTACTTC | . | TRBV7-9 | . | TRBJ2-7
CASSLGQPSYEQYF | TGTGCCAGCTCACTAGGACAGCCGTCCTACGAGCAGTACTTC | . | TRBV18 | few | TRBJ2-7
CASSDGGTVNTIYF | TGCGCCAGCAGTGACGGGGGGACAGTGAACACCATATATTTT | TRBD1 | TRBV10-2 | . | TRBJ1-3
CASSRWGQNSPLHF | TGTGCCAGCTCACGATGGGGACAGAATTCACCCCTCCACTTT | TRBD1 | TRBV18 | . | TRBJ1-6
CASSLRQGVAGELFF | TGTGCCAGCAGCCTTAGACAGGGGGTGGCCGGGGAGCTGTTTTTT | TRBD1 | TRBV9 | . | TRBJ2-2
CASSYSTRRRDNEQFF | TGTGCCAGCAGTTACTCGACTCGCAGGAGGGACAATGAGCAGTTCTTC | . | TRBV6-5 | . | TRBJ2-1
CASTTGRDLYGYTF | TGTGCCAGCACCACGGGGAGAGACCTCTATGGCTACACCTTC | . | TRBV6-6 | . | TRBJ1-2
CASSTGYGYTF | TGTGCCAGCAGCACAGGGTATGGCTACACCTTC | . | TRBV27 | . | TRBJ1-2
CASSMSTYNEQFF | TGTGCCAGCAGCATGAGTACCTACAATGAGCAGTTCTTC | . | TRBV7-8 | . | TRBJ2-1
CASSLVGGRYGYTF | TGTGCCAGCAGTTTAGTAGGCGGGCGCTATGGCTACACCTTC | . | TRBV5-7 | few | TRBJ1-2
CASKSGRLIPEETQYF | TGTGCCAGCAAAAGTGGGCGGCTTATTCCAGAAGAGACCCAGTACTTC | . | TRBV27 | once | TRBJ2-5
CASSQAATSGNTIYF | TGTGCCAGCAGCCAGGCAGCCACCTCTGGAAACACCATATATTTT | . | TRBV14 | . | TRBJ1-3
CAISDRGGAGIDTDTQYF | TGTGCCATCAGTGATCGCGGGGGGGCGGGTATAGACACAGATACGCAGTATTTT | TRBD2 | TRBV10-3 | . | TRBJ2-3
CASQSPSSGVDYGYTF | TGTGCCAGCCAAAGCCCATCCTCCGGGGTCGACTATGGCTACACCTTC | . | TRBV28 | . | TRBJ1-2
CASSVNWDRSNEQYF | TGTGCCAGCAGTGTCAATTGGGACAGAAGCAACGAGCAGTACTTC | TRBD1 | TRBV6-1 | . | TRBJ2-7
CSVRSGLSTDTQYF | TGCAGCGTCCGTAGCGGACTTAGCACAGATACGCAGTATTTT | . | TRBV29-1 | . | TRBJ2-3
CASSVGLAGTGELFF | TGTGCCAGCAGCGTAGGATTAGCTGGCACCGGGGAGCTGTTTTTT | . | TRBV9 | . | TRBJ2-2
CASSPGQGAYEQYF | TGTGCCAGCAGCCCGGGACAGGGGGCATACGAGCAGTACTTC | TRBD1 | TRBV5-4 | . | TRBJ2-7
CASSYSASSYEQYF | TGTGCCAGCAGTTACTCGGCCTCCTCCTACGAGCAGTACTTC | . | TRBV6-5 | . | TRBJ2-7
CASSLARLTTDTQYF | TGTGCCAGCAGCTTAGCACGACTAACCACAGATACGCAGTATTTT | . | TRBV11-1 | . | TRBJ2-3
CASSPWTGLRRGYTF | TGTGCCAGCAGCCCCTGGACAGGTCTGAGGCGGGGCTACACCTTC | . | TRBV21-1 | . | TRBJ1-2
CASSPAGTDINTIYF | TGCGCCAGCAGCCCAGCCGGGACAGATATAAACACCATATATTTT | TRBD1 | TRBV5-1 | . | TRBJ1-3
CASSRPGQGIADTQYF | TGTGCCAGCAGTCGTCCGGGACAGGGGATCGCAGATACGCAGTATTTT | TRBD1 | TRBV5-4 | . | TRBJ2-3
CASSLVGVLPSGNTIYF | TGTGCCAGCAGCTTAGTTGGAGTATTGCCCTCCGGAAACACCATATATTTT | . | TRBV7-2 | once | TRBJ1-3
CASSINPYSNQPQHF | TGTGCCAGTAGTATAAATCCCTATAGCAATCAGCCCCAGCATTTT | . | TRBV19 | . | TRBJ1-5
CASSIRTSGNEQFF | TGCGCCAGCAGCATCCGGACTAGCGGCAATGAGCAGTTCTTC | TRBD2 | TRBV5-1 | . | TRBJ2-1
CASSDQGFYNEQFF | TGTGCCAGCAGCGACCAGGGGTTTTACAATGAGCAGTTCTTC | . | TRBV7-8 | . | TRBJ2-1
CASSALGGGSQPQHF | TGTGCCAGCAGTGCGCTGGGGGGGGGCTCTCAGCCCCAGCATTTT | . | TRBV6-4 | . | TRBJ1-5
CASSEEGPNTGELFF | TGTGCCAGCAGTGAAGAGGGCCCGAACACCGGGGAGCTGTTTTTT | . | TRBV6-4 | . | TRBJ2-2
CASTREGQGPPNTEAFF | TGCGCCAGCACCCGTGAGGGACAGGGGCCTCCGAACACTGAAGCTTTCTTT | TRBD1 | TRBV5-1 | . | TRBJ1-1
CASSGRDGAGNTIYF | TGTGCCAGCAGCGGCCGGGACGGCGCTGGAAACACCATATATTTT | . | TRBV5-4 | . | TRBJ1-3
CASSLAVEYF | TGTGCCAGCAGCTTAGCGGTGGAGTACTTC | . | TRBV11-3 | once | TRBJ2-4
CASSSIIGVTEAFF | TGTGCCAGCAGTTCTATTATTGGTGTCACTGAAGCTTTCTTT | . | TRBV27 | . | TRBJ1-1
CASSYTPDRVETGELFF | TGCGCCAGCAGCTACACACCGGACAGGGTAGAAACCGGGGAGCTGTTTTTT | TRBD1 | TRBV5-1 | . | TRBJ2-2
CASSLAGDIFSGANVLTF | TGCGCCAGCAGCTTGGCCGGGGACATTTTCTCTGGGGCCAACGTCCTGACTTTC | . | TRBV5-1 | . | TRBJ2-6
CASRDRGAYNEQFF | TGTGCCAGCAGGGACAGGGGCGCCTACAATGAGCAGTTCTTC | TRBD1 | TRBV2 | . | TRBJ2-1
CASSQEKGGTGELFF | TGTGCCAGCAGCCAGGAGAAGGGAGGCACCGGGGAGCTGTTTTTT | . | TRBV16 | . | TRBJ2-2
CASSVGERDYEQYF | TGTGCCAGCAGCGTTGGCGAACGGGACTACGAGCAGTACTTC | . | TRBV9 | . | TRBJ2-7
CASSIRQGSYEQYF | TGTGCCAGTAGTATCCGACAGGGTTCCTACGAGCAGTACTTC | TRBD1 | TRBV19 | once | TRBJ2-7
CASSHNLGGPTDTQYF | TGCGCCAGCAGCCATAATCTCGGCGGGCCCACAGATACGCAGTATTTT | . | TRBV4-3 | . | TRBJ2-3
CASSLVVGTIYF | TGTGCCAGCAGCTTGGTAGTTGGCACCATATATTTT | . | TRBV5-6 | . | TRBJ1-3
CASSIGTGTYGYTF | TGTGCCAGTAGTATAGGGACAGGGACCTATGGCTACACCTTC | TRBD1 | TRBV19 | . | TRBJ1-2
CASSYSTVIDEQFF | TGTGCCAGCAGTTACTCTACAGTAATCGATGAGCAGTTCTTC | . | TRBV6-5 | . | TRBJ2-1
CASRSTGTGHEKLFF | TGTGCCAGCAGGTCTACCGGGACAGGGCATGAAAAACTGTTTTTT | TRBD1 | TRBV2 | few | TRBJ1-4
CASSFDVATQRKNIQYF | TGTGCCAGCAGTTTCGACGTAGCTACACAAAGAAAAAACATTCAGTACTTC | . | TRBV21-1 | . | TRBJ2-4